The 23 T cell receptor beta chains in this list originate from one sample, sequenced in a study of T cell clonotyping in hematopoietic cell transplantation. Clones were read by immunoSEQ multiplex PCR, and TCRdb kept only the in-frame ones, dropping some. In the table there are roughly 10,000 clones, around four fifths of which are singletons. Sequenced material: PBMCs, taken 30 days after allogeneic stem cell transplant. These receptors were obtained from a female patient in her thirties or forties who had an allogeneic stem cell transplant from a related donor, so T cells may come from the graft donor. Some clones in this sample may be carry-over from other donors' samples.

This sequence joins TRBV5-4 and TRBJ1-1; D is perhaps TRBD1 (5 bases). The CDR3 is made up of 13 amino acids. CDR1 is SGHNT, CDR2 YYREEE, per germline (reference sequence). Between the trimmed V and J ends, which lost 4 bases and 1 base, there was a span of 8 bases. CDR3 DNA: TGTGCCAGCAGCAGGGACGGGAACACTGAAGCTTTCTTT. It translates to CASSRDGNTEAFF.

The sample holds a few counts of this clone. V usage is TRBV30 and J usage is TRBJ2-7, with D tentatively TRBD1 (6 bases). This CDR3 contains 12 residues. V was shortened by 5 bases and J by 6 bases, with 14 bases between the two germline ends. Germline CDR1 and CDR2: GTSNPN and SVGIG (reference sequence). The CDR3 sequence is CAWSGTPLEQYF. The CDR3 DNA reads TGTGCCTGGTCCGGGACACCCCTCGAGCAGTACTTC.

The genes are TRBV5-1 and TRBJ2-7; 9 bases map to TRBD1. The V gene's germline CDR1 is SGHRS and CDR2 YFSETQ. This CDR3 is built from 15 residues. V lost 4 bases, J lost 2 bases, and 7 bases stayed unmatched. The CDR3 loop is CASSQLTGGAYEQYF. CDR3 bases: TGCGCCAGCAGCCAATTGACAGGGGGGGCCTACGAGCAGTACTTC. The whole variable domain, filled in from reference TRBV5-1 and TRBJ2-7, reads KAGVTQTPRYLIKTRGQQVTLSCSPISGHRSVSWYQQTPGQGLQFLFEYFSETQRNKGNFPGRFSGRQFSNSRSEMNVSTLELGDSALYLCASSQLTGGAYEQYFGPGTRLTVT.

The chain joins TRBV4-1 to TRBJ2-1, with 8 bases aligning to TRBD1. Germline values: CDR1 MGHRA, CDR2 YSYEKL. V was pared by 4 bases and J by 3 bases, with 8 bases of the junction left unmatched. The CDR3 spans 16 residues. In DNA form, the CDR3 reads TGCGCCAGCAGCCTAGTCAGGGGGCGAAGCTACAATGAGCAGTTCTTC. This translates into CASSLVRGRSYNEQFF.

The chain combines TRBV28 with TRBJ1-1, with 7 positions matching TRBD1. The CDR3 has 15 residues. CDR1 is MDHEN, CDR2 SYDVKM, per germline. V trimming: 3 bases; J trimming: 2 bases; junction bases outside the gene matches: 6. The CDR3 coding sequence is TGTGCCAGCAGTTTTGGGGGGACAGTTAACACTGAAGCTTTCTTT. It is translated as CASSFGGTVNTEAFF.

This sequence joins TRBV15 and TRBJ1-5; D unclear. The germline gives CDR1 LNHNV, CDR2 YYDKDF (reference sequence). This CDR3 has 17 residues. Deletions cut 1 base from V and 7 bases from J, with 20 bases between. CDR3 residues: CATSRASWAGLGQPQHF. The CDR3 DNA follows: TGTGCCACCAGCAGAGCAAGTTGGGCTGGGTTGGGACAGCCCCAGCATTTT.

This rearrangement joins TRBV4-1 to TRBJ2-1, with a possible D match to TRBD2 (5 bases). Germline V gene lookup returns CDR1 MGHRA and CDR2 YSYEKL. This CDR3 has 17 residues. The germline V and J ends were trimmed by 0 bases and 0 bases, with 12 bases remaining between them. The CDR3 spells CASSQDPRGHSYNEQFF. CDR3 nucleotide sequence: TGCGCCAGCAGCCAAGATCCCCGCGGGCACTCCTACAATGAGCAGTTCTTC.

The genes are TRBV7-2 and TRBJ2-7; D tentatively reads TRBD1 or TRBD2 (5 bases each). The germline gives CDR1 SGHTA, CDR2 FQGNSA. V gave up 3 bases and J gave up 6 bases, with 15 bases separating them. The CDR3 is made up of 14 amino acids. CDR3 region: CASSFLGPTSEQYF. The CDR3 nucleotides read TGTGCCAGCAGCTTCTTGGGACCTACGAGCGAGCAGTACTTC.

The chain is built from TRBV6-5 and TRBJ2-7, with 10 bases aligning to TRBD2. This CDR3 is built from 13 residues. The trim removed 3 bases at V and 6 bases at J, leaving 2 bases unmatched. CDR1 and CDR2 (germline): MNHEY, SVGAGI. This CDR3 reads CASSYSSGSEQYF. CDR3 DNA: TGTGCCAGCAGTTATTCTAGCGGGAGCGAGCAGTACTTC.

The chain combines TRBV5-5 with TRBJ2-6; 10 bases are shared with TRBD1. Germline trimming cut 0 bases from V and 2 bases from J; bases unmatched to any gene: 5. CDR1 is SGHKS and CDR2 is YYEKEE in the germline V gene (reference sequence). The CDR3 sequence is 18 residues long. CDR3 bases: TGTGCCAGCAGCTTGGTTGGGACAGGGGAACCTGGGGCCAACGTCCTGACTTTC. Translation gives CASSLVGTGEPGANVLTF.

This clone has just one count. The V gene is TRBV28, the J gene TRBJ2-7; TRBD1 matches 9 bases. Trimming removed 2 bases from V and 4 bases from J; junction bases left unmatched: 9. Germline V gene data show CDR1 as MDHEN and CDR2 as SYDVKM. The CDR3 runs to 16 residues. The CDR3 reads CASSLEVTGGAYEQYF. In nucleotides, the CDR3 is TGTGCCAGCAGTTTAGAGGTTACAGGGGGCGCGTACGAGCAGTACTTC. Full variable domain (outside the CDR3, taken from reference TRBV28 and TRBJ2-7): DVKVTQSSRYLVKRTGEKVFLECVQDMDHENMFWYRQDPGLGLRLIYFSYDVKMKEKGDIPEGYSVSREKKERFSLILESASTNQTSMYLCASSLEVTGGAYEQYFGPGTRLTVT.

This clone was found once. Since the CDR3 does not end with the conserved phenylalanine or tryptophan, this likely comes from a read error. This chain joins TRBV4-1 and TRBJ2-7, with 7 bases aligning to TRBD1. Germline V gene sequence: CDR1 MGHRA, CDR2 YSYEKL. CDR3 size: 16 residues. The V and J ends lost 1 base and 1 base, in that order; junction bases with no gene match: 7. The CDR3 region is CASSQGDSPFSYEQYL. In DNA form, the CDR3 reads TGCGCCAGCAGCCAAGGGGACAGTCCTTTTTCCTACGAGCAGTACCTC.

This chain connects TRBV5-4 to TRBJ2-7; D perhaps matches TRBD2 (6 bases). The germline V gene encodes CDR1 SGHNT and CDR2 YYREEE (reference sequence). The CDR3 length is 15 residues. The V end was cut by 4 bases, the J end by 1 base, with 15 bases between. CDR3 DNA: TGTGCCAGCAGCCACCGGAGGGGAGATTCCTACGAGCAGTACTTC. It is translated as CASSHRRGDSYEQYF.

CDR3 sequence (DNA): TGTGCCAGCAGCCCGCTCGGGGAGGAAAGGGAAAAACTGTTTTTT. Translated: CASSPLGEEREKLFF. J is TRBJ1-4 and V is TRBV7-9; D call uncertain. This CDR3 region has 15 residues. The germline V and J ends were trimmed by 5 bases and 8 bases, with 18 bases remaining between them. Looked up from germline, CDR1 is SEHNR and CDR2 is FQNEAQ (reference sequence).

The chain links TRBV6-6 to TRBJ2-1; 7 nucleotides match TRBD2. The CDR3 contains 15 residues. Trimming took 5 bases from V and 2 from J; bases not matched to a gene: 6. Per the germline V gene, CDR1 is MNHNY and CDR2 is SVGAGI (reference sequence). CDR3 amino acids: CASSHAGRAYNEQFF. CDR3 DNA: TGTGCCAGCAGTCATGCAGGGAGGGCCTACAATGAGCAGTTCTTC.

The V call is TRBV7-2, the J call TRBJ2-5; 7 bases are shared with TRBD2. CDR1 and CDR2 from the germline V gene are SGHTA and FQGNSA. The length of the CDR3 is 15 residues. V was clipped by 4 bases and J by 5 bases; unmatched bases: 10. The CDR3 protein is CASSSRLADWETQYF. CDR3 bases: TGTGCCAGCAGCTCGCGACTAGCAGACTGGGAGACCCAGTACTTC.

In this sample, this clone turned up a few times. The genes are TRBV14 and TRBJ2-2, with TRBD2 identical over 9 bases. This CDR3 is built from 17 residues. CDR1 and CDR2 (germline): SGHDN, FVKESK. V was clipped by 1 base and J by 3 bases; unmatched bases: 6. The CDR3 reads CASSQVRASGDTGELFF. Here the CDR3 DNA reads TGTGCCAGCAGCCAAGTTCGGGCTAGCGGGGACACCGGGGAGCTGTTTTTT.

CDR3 region: CASSRGGARAFF. The CDR3 bases are TGTGCCAGCAGCAGGGGGGGGGCTCGGGCTTTCTTT. The chain uses TRBV5-6 and TRBJ1-1; D is possibly TRBD1 (6 bases). V was shortened by 4 bases and J by 11 bases, with 15 bases between the two germline ends. This CDR3 has 12 amino acids. Per germline, CDR1 SGHDT and CDR2 YYEEEE. Full variable domain (remainder filled in from reference TRBV5-6 and TRBJ1-1): DAGVTQSPTHLIKTRGQQVTLRCSPKSGHDTVSWYQQALGQGPQFIFQYYEEEERQRGNFPDRFSGHQFPNYSSELNVNALLLGDSALYLCASSRGGARAFFGQGTRLTVV.

This rearrangement joins TRBV25-1 to TRBJ1-2; 8 bases agree with TRBD1. Germline assignment: CDR1 MGHDK and CDR2 SYGVNS. The V gene end was trimmed by 2 bases and the J gene end by 7 bases; junction bases not matched to a gene: 6. The CDR3 sequence is 14 residues long. CDR3 region: CASSELGTGVGYTF. The CDR3 coding sequence is TGTGCCAGCAGTGAACTCGGGACAGGTGTTGGCTACACCTTC.

A word on this clone: Other nucleotide sequences in the sample specify the same CDR3. The gene calls are TRBV15 and TRBJ1-5, with a tentative D call TRBD1 (5 bases). The germline CDR1 and CDR2 sequences are LNHNV and YYDKDF (reference sequence). Trimming pared 1 base from V and 5 bases from J, leaving 9 bases between. The CDR3 length is 14 residues. The CDR3 DNA reads as TGTGCCACCAGCAGAGGGGGACGCCATCAGCCCCAGCATTTT. Encoded protein: CATSRGGRHQPQHF.

The rearrangement uses TRBV30 and TRBJ2-5, with 8 bases identical to TRBD1. The J call may be incorrect, as the DNA end agrees better with TRBJ2-7. The germline gives CDR1 GTSNPN, CDR2 SVGIG (reference sequence). This CDR3 spans 13 amino acids. The CDR3 is CAWSGTGPYEQYF. The CDR3 DNA follows: TGTGCCTGGAGTGGGACAGGGCCCTACGAGCAGTACTTC.

This clone was counted a few times. This chain joins TRBV19 and TRBJ2-1; perhaps D is TRBD1 or TRBD2 (5 bases each). Trimming shortened V by 1 base and J by 0 bases, and 19 bases separated the two germline ends. Germline loops: CDR1 LNHDA, CDR2 SQIVND (reference sequence). This CDR3 has 19 amino acids. DNA for the CDR3: TGTGCCAGTAGTATAGCCGGTGCCGGGACGGCAAGCTCCTACAATGAGCAGTTCTTC. Amino acid sequence: CASSIAGAGTASSYNEQFF.

This clone was counted a few times. The CDR3 protein is CATSRYQPRASGPRPGQFF. The CDR3 DNA reads as TGTGCCACCAGCAGGTATCAGCCAAGGGCTAGCGGGCCTCGTCCGGGGCAGTTCTTC. V and J are TRBV15 and TRBJ2-1; 8 positions agree with TRBD2. Trimming took 3 bases from V and 12 from J; bases not matched to a gene: 25. The CDR3 extends over 19 amino acids. CDR1 and CDR2 from the germline V gene are LNHNV and YYDKDF (reference sequence).